This TCR beta chain was retrieved from a study of control samples from healthy donors and cancer patients. The ends were cut back, 0 bases at V and 1 base at J, with 7 bases in the middle. Germline assignment: CDR1 SGHTS and CDR2 YDEGEE. There are 14 residues in the CDR3. Produced via immunoSEQ multiplex PCR; TCRdb's table is partial and in-frame only. The data hold roughly 40,000 clones, with 80% to 95% observed a single time. V gene TRBV5-8 combines with J gene TRBJ1-1, with D unresolved. The sequenced sample consisted of blood. The origin of this receptor is a woman in her forties or fifties in good health. CDR3 coding DNA: TGTGCCAGCAGCTTGGCTCGGAAGAACACTGAAGCTTTCTTT. Its protein product is CASSLARKNTEAFF.